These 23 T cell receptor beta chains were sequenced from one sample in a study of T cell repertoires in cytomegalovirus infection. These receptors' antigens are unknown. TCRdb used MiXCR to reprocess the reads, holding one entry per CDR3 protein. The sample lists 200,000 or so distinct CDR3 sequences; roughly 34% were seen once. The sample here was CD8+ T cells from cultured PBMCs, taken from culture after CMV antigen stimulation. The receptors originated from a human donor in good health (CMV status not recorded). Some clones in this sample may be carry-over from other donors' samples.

The CDR3 sequence: CASSQAGLAGNYEQYF. CDR3 bases: TGTGCCAGCAGCCAAGCGGGCCTAGCGGGCAACTACGAGCAGTACTTC. The chain uses TRBV4-2 and TRBJ2-7; 8 bases line up with TRBD2. This CDR3 is built from 16 residues. Germline-derived CDR1 and CDR2 are LGHNA and YNFKEQ. J was trimmed by 3 bases and V by 1 base; bases with no gene match: 8.

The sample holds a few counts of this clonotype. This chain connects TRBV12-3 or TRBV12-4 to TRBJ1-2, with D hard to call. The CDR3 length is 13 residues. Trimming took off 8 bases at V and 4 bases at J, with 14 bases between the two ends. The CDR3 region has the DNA TGTGCCAGCTTGGGCGCGTTACCCTATGGCTACACCTTC. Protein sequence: CASLGALPYGYTF.

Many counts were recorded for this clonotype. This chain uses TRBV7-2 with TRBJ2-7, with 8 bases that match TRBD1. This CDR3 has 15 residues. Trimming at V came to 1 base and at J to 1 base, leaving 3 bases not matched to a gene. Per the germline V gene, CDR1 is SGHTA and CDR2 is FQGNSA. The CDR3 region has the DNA TGTGCCAGCAGCTTAGGGTGGGACAGGTCCTACGAGCAGTACTTC. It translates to CASSLGWDRSYEQYF.

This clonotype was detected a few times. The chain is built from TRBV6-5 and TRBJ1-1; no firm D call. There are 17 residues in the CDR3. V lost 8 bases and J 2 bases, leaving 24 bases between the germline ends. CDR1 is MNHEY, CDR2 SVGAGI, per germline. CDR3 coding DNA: TGTGCCAGCCGGAACCCAAGTCGACGGCAATTAAACACTGAAGCTTTCTTT. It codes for CASRNPSRRQLNTEAFF.

The CDR3: CASSLGGSGNQPQHF. The CDR3 DNA sequence: TGTGCCAGCAGCCTGGGGGGCAGTGGCAATCAGCCCCAGCATTTT. The rearrangement links TRBV13 to TRBJ1-5; D might be TRBD1 (6 bases). Germline V gene lookup returns CDR1 PRHDT and CDR2 FYEKMQ (reference sequence). Trimming left V 5 bases short and J 2 bases short, with 13 bases between. The CDR3 is made up of 15 amino acids.

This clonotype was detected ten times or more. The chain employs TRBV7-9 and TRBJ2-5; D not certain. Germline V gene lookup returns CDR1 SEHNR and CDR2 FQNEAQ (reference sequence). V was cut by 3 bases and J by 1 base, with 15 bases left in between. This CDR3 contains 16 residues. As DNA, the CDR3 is TGTGCCAGCAGCTTTTCGCTAACCCTCACCCAAGAGACCCAGTACTTC. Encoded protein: CASSFSLTLTQETQYF.

This CDR3 reads CASSLTGGITSPLHF. The CDR3 nucleotides are TGTGCCAGCAGCTTAACAGGGGGGATTACGTCACCCCTCCACTTT. The chain employs TRBV7-3 and TRBJ1-6, with a tentative D call TRBD1 (6 bases). The CDR3 has 15 residues. Germline V gives CDR1 SGHTA, CDR2 FQGTGA. V shed 0 bases and J shed 10 bases, with 13 bases lying between them.

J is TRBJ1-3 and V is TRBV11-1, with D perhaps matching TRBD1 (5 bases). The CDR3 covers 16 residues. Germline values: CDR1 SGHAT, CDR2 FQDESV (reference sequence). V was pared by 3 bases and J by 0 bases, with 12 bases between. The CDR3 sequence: CASSLSGLDSGNTIYF. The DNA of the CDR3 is TGTGCCAGCAGCTTGTCGGGACTGGACTCTGGAAACACCATATATTTT. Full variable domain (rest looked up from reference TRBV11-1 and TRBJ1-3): EAEVAQSPRYKITEKSQAVAFWCDPISGHATLYWYRQILGQGPELLVQFQDESVVDDSQLPKDRFSAERLKGVDSTLKIQPAELGDSAMYLCASSLSGLDSGNTIYFGEGSWLTVV.

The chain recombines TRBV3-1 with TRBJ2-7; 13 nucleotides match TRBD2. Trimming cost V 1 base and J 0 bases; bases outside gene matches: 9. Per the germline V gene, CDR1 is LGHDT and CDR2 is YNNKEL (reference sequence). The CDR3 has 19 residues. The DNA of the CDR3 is TGTGCCAGCAGCCAAGTTAGGGGGACTAGCGGGACGGGCTCCTACGAGCAGTACTTC. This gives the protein CASSQVRGTSGTGSYEQYF.

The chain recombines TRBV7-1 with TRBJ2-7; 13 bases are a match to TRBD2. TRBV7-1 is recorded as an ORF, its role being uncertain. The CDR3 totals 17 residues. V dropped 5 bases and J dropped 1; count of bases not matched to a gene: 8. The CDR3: CASSIGTSGDLSYEQYF. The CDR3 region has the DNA TGTGCCAGCAGCATCGGGACTAGCGGGGATCTTTCCTACGAGCAGTACTTC.

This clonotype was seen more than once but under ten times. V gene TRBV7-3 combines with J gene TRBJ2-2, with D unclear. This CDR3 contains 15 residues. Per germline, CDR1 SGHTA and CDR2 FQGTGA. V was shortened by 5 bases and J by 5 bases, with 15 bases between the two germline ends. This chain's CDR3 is CASSPRLVGTGELFF. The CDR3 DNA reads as TGTGCCAGCAGCCCCCGGCTAGTCGGTACCGGGGAGCTGTTTTTT.

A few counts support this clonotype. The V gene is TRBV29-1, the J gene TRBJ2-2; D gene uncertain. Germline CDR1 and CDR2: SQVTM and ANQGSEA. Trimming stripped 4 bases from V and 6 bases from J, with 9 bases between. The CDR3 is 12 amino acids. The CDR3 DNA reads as TGCAGCGTTGTGTCCGTCGCCGGGGAGCTGTTTTTT. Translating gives CSVVSVAGELFF.

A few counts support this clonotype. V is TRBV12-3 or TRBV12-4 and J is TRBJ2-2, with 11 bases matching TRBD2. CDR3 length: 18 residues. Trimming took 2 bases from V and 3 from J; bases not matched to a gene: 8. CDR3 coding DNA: TGTGCCAGCAGTTTATGGGGGCTAGCGGGAGGTGACACCGGGGAGCTGTTTTTT. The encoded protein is CASSLWGLAGGDTGELFF.

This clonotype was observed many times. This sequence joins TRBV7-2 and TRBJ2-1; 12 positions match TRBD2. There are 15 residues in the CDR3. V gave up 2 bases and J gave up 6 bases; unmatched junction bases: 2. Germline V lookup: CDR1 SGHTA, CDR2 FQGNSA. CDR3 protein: CASSLLAGGPNEQFF. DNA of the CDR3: TGTGCCAGCAGCTTACTAGCGGGAGGGCCCAATGAGCAGTTCTTC.

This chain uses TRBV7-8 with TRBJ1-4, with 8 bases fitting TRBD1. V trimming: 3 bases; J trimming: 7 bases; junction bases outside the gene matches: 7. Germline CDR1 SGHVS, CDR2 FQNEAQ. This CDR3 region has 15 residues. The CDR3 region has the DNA TGTGCCAGCAGCTTGGAGACAGGGGAGGGTGAAAAACTGTTTTTT. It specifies CASSLETGEGEKLFF.

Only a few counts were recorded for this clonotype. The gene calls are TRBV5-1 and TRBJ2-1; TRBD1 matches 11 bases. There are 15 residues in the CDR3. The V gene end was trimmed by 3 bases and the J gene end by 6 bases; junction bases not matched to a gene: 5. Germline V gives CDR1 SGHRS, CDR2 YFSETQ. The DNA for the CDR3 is TGCGCCAGCAGCTCTTCCGGGACAGGGGGCAATGAGCAGTTCTTC. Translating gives CASSSSGTGGNEQFF. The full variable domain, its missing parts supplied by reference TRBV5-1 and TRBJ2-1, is KAGVTQTPRYLIKTRGQQVTLSCSPISGHRSVSWYQQTPGQGLQFLFEYFSETQRNKGNFPGRFSGRQFSNSRSEMNVSTLELGDSALYLCASSSSGTGGNEQFFGPGTRLTVL.

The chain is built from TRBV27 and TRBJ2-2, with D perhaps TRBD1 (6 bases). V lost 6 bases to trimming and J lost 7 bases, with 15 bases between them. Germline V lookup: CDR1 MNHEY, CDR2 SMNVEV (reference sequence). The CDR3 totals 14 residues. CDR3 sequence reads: CASRITRGGGELFF. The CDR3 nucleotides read TGTGCCAGCAGAATAACCAGGGGTGGCGGGGAGCTGTTTTTT.

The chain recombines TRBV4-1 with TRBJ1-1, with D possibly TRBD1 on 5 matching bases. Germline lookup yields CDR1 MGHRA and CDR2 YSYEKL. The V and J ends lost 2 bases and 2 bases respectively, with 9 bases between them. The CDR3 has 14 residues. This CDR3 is CASSQRDRNTEAFF. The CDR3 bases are TGCGCCAGCAGCCAACGCGACAGAAACACTGAAGCTTTCTTT.

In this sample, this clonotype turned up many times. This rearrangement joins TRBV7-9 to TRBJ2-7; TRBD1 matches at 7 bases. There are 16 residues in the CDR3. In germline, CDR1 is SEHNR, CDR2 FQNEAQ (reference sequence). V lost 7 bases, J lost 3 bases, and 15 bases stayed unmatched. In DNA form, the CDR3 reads TGTGCCAGCACTTCTACCCAGGGGACAGAGCTCTACGAGCAGTACTTC. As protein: CASTSTQGTELYEQYF.

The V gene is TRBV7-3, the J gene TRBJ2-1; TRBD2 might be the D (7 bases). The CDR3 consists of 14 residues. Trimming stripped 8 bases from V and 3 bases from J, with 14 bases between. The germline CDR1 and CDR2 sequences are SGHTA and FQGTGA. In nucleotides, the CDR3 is TGTGCCAGCGCGGGGGCGGGGAGCTACAATGAGCAGTTCTTC. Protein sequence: CASAGAGSYNEQFF.

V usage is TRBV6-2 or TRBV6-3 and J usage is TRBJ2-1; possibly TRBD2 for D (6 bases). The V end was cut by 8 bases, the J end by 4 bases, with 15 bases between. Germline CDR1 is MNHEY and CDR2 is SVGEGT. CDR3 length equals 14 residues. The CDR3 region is CASGGWDSYNEQFF. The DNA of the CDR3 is TGTGCCAGCGGCGGATGGGACTCTTACAATGAGCAGTTCTTC.

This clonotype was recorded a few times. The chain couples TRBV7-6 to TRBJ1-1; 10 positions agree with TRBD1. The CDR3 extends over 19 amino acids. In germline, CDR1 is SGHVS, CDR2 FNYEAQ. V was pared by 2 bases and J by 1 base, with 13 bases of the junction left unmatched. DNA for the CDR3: TGTGCCAGCAGCTTACTAGGGACAGGGGAAATCGGTAAGAACACTGAAGCTTTCTTT. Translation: CASSLLGTGEIGKNTEAFF.

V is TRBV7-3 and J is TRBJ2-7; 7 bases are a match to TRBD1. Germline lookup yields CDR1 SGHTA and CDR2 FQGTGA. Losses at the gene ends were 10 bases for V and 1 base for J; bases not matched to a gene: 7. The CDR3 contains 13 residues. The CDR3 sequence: CATRTGASYEQYF. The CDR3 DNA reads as TGTGCCACCCGAACAGGGGCGTCCTACGAGCAGTACTTC.